This note documents a single T cell receptor (beta chain) sequence. The antigen remains undetermined. The data were obtained in a study of OX40 agonist ivuxolimab in advanced cancers. Whole-study findings and limits: Compared with CD4+, CD8+ T cells on average had more expanded clones. Doses of 0.1 to 3.0 mg/kg were accompanied by clonal expansion of CD4+ and CD8+ blood T cells by week 6.

TCRdb keeps only in-frame clones here, not all; method: immunoSEQ multiplex PCR. Among roughly 76,000 clones listed, more than 65% were seen once. Germline values: CDR1 MNHNS, CDR2 SASEGT. The CDR3 extends over 12 amino acids. Between the trimmed V and J ends, which lost 4 bases and 6 bases, there was a span of 9 bases. The chain joins TRBV6-1 to TRBJ1-2; no reliable D call. The specimen comprised CD4+ or CD8+ T cells sorted from blood, sampled in a trial of the OX40 agonist ivuxolimab. This sequence originates from an adult with an advanced solid tumor such as melanoma, head and neck, liver or kidney cancer. CDR3 bases: TGTGCCAGCAGTGTAGACACGGATGGCTACACCTTC. Protein: CASSVDTDGYTF.